This T cell receptor (beta chain) was captured in a study of identical twins. Study-wide points: Clonotypes of the beta chain that were abundant in cord blood carried fewer insertions (memory repertoires showed none).

Among all donors, each was a healthy Caucasian. Unique molecular identifiers were present on cDNA, and template switching added a universal primer site. TCRdb called the 5' RACE reads again in MiXCR, with one record for every CDR3 protein. This sample carries about 480,000 distinct CDR3 sequences, approximately 15% of them seen once, and the ten largest clones take about 0.52%. The J segment lost 7 bases and the V segment lost 3 bases, leaving 7 bases of the junction unmatched. The CDR3 sequence is 14 residues long. Germline CDR1 reads DFQATT; CDR2 reads SNEGSKA (reference sequence). Worth noting for this clonotype: Its antigen is unknown.

A further study also used this sample, focusing on yellow fever vaccine responses in identical twins.

This chain links TRBV20-1 with TRBJ2-1; 9 bases are shared with TRBD2. The clonotype was recovered from a woman between 18 and 29 years old in good health. The sequenced material came from CD4+ T cells sorted from blood. CDR3 sequence: CSASLASGVNEQFF. In nucleotides, the CDR3 is TGCAGTGCTAGTTTGGCTAGCGGGGTAAATGAGCAGTTCTTC.